This paragraph reports one T cell receptor (beta chain). The CDR3 has 17 amino acids. Trimming removed 3 bases at V and 3 bases at J, with 17 bases between. Germline V gives CDR1 MNHEY, CDR2 SMNVEV (reference sequence). This sample is drawn from a study of blood T cell repertoires in COVID-19. For the study at large: The cDNA or gDNA used as material had been derived from T cells, B-cell-depleted T cells, or PBMCs.

Clones were read by immunoSEQ multiplex PCR, and TCRdb kept only the in-frame ones, dropping some. The sample includes around 250,000 clones, 91% of them seen just once. The origin of this receptor is a human donor in a cohort exposed to, infected with or recovered from COVID-19 (not recorded which). The donor label of this sample is uncertain. The chain carries TRBV27 and TRBJ2-2; D uncertain. The material sequenced was PBMCs or T cells enriched from blood (not recorded which). The CDR3 coding sequence is TGTGCCAGCAGTTTGTGGCCCCGCATTCCGTACACCGGGGAGCTGTTTTTT. It is translated as CASSLWPRIPYTGELFF.